The 3 T cell receptor beta chains below come from one sample, sequenced in a study of control samples from healthy donors and cancer patients. Repertoires were generated with immunoSEQ multiplex PCR, while TCRdb's copy carries only in-frame clones and drops some. The sample has around 140,000 clones; roughly 90% are singletons. The sample consisted of blood. The receptors were gathered from a man aged 18 to 29 in good health.

The genes are TRBV6-6 and TRBJ2-3; the match to TRBD2 covers 7 bases. Trimming cost V 0 bases and J 11 bases; bases outside gene matches: 11. Germline V gene data show CDR1 as MNHNY and CDR2 as SVGAGI (reference sequence). CDR3 length: 15 residues. The CDR3 reads CASSYSKEAAGEQYF. The CDR3 DNA follows: TGTGCCAGCAGTTACTCTAAGGAGGCGGCGGGGGAGCAGTATTTT.

This chain joins TRBV19 and TRBJ1-4; 7 bases align to TRBD1. Germline-derived CDR1 and CDR2 are LNHDA and SQIVND (reference sequence). The ends lost 7 bases at V and 7 bases at J; junction bases unmatched: 6. The length of the CDR3 is 13 residues. The CDR3 DNA reads TGTGCCAGTAAGGGGGCCGGGGGTGAAAAACTGTTTTTT. Its protein product is CASKGAGGEKLFF.

This clone has a single count. The chain employs TRBV5-1 and TRBJ2-2; D ambiguous. V gave up 2 bases and J gave up 0 bases, with 8 bases separating them. Germline values: CDR1 SGHRS, CDR2 YFSETQ. The CDR3 has 15 residues. The CDR3 spells CASSFGGTNTGELFF. The CDR3 DNA sequence: TGCGCCAGCAGCTTTGGTGGAACGAACACCGGGGAGCTGTTTTTT.